The subject of this entry is one T cell receptor (beta chain). Its specific antigen is unknown. Per-base quality was not reported, and no clone a single base away is much larger than it. Spanning cysteine to phenylalanine, the CDR3 consists of 11 amino acids. Just CDR3 DNA is preserved here, 33 bases in frame from base 1. CDR1 and CDR2 are read off the germline V gene (reference sequence) as DFQATT and SNEGSKA. Cut back by 6 bases and 7 bases, the V and J ends lie 7 bases apart. The data were obtained in a study of identical twins (dated by TCRdb to 2016 to 2017). Background for the entire study: To test whether fetal clonotypes persist, this study deep-sequenced TCR alpha and beta repertoires from monozygotic twins, from unrelated adults of various ages, and from cord blood. To rule out contamination, the twin experiments were replicated at different times with different library preparation protocols. What the research found in general, with its limitations: Because the same donors could not be followed over many years, the conclusions relied on cross-sectional statistical analysis. In monozygotic twins, recombination models systematically underestimated out-of-frame TCR alpha sharing, but the models matched the sharing seen between unrelated individuals. Excess twin sharing in beta out-of-frame sequences was weaker because fewer shared sequences lowered the signal-to-noise ratio. Abundant cord blood beta clonotypes had fewer insertions, young adult naive repertoires showed a similar but weaker trend, and memory repertoires showed no such trend. Invariant T cells such as MAIT and iNKT could partly confound zero-insertion analyses, though diverse VJ usage argued against this for most clonotypes. Compared with coincidental sharing between unrelated individuals, an excess of low generation-probability sequences was observed among out-of-frame TCR alpha sequences shared between twins.

Only healthy Caucasian donors were included. The method behind the library was 5' RACE. The sequencing machine was an Illumina HiSeq 2000. Template switching added a universal primer binding site, and the final cDNA carried a unique molecular identifier that allowed TCR cDNA molecules to be counted accurately. First-strand cDNA for TCR alpha and beta chains was synthesized from specific primers in the conserved constant-segment region. Each cDNA library was double barcoded, with a SMART-Mk sample barcode plus Illumina barcodes, to control for contamination. TruSeq adapter sequences and Illumina sample barcodes were added in two successive PCR steps. The TCR alpha and beta cDNA libraries were sequenced on the Illumina HiSeq platform using custom primers. In the source study's methods: MiGEC processed the raw reads to extract unique molecular identifiers, while MiXCR was used to determine the CDR3 positions. For each individual, recombination models were inferred using an EM algorithm with the repgenHMM and IGoR tools. Shared clonotype analysis was performed with the tcR package in R, normalizing sharing by the product of cloneset sizes. To study raw recombination free of thymic and clonal selection effects, out-of-frame nonproductive sequences were analyzed. TCRdb took the public reads, trimmed them with fastp at Q25, ran MiXCR for clone calling and kept in-frame beta chains. Here each entry gathers all rows of one CDR3 protein and keeps the most common genes and DNA. The V and J calls here are based on TCRdb, not the publication. In all, the sample holds 1,800,000 or so distinct CDR3 sequences, and more than 30% of those were seen once. 0.25% to 0.3% of the sample belongs to the ten largest clones.

The sequencing sample was made of cord blood. The V gene is TRBV20-1 and the J gene is TRBJ1-6, with the D gene not confidently named. The clonotype was recovered from a newborn girl in good health. The CDR3 amino acid sequence is: CSAYENSPLHF. The DNA is as follows: TGCAGTGCGTACGAAAATTCACCCCTCCACTTT.